The rows below give T cell receptor beta chains drawn from one sample of a study of blood T cell repertoires in COVID-19. The method was immunoSEQ multiplex PCR; TCRdb's version includes in-frame clones alone and lacks a portion of them. The sample yields 65,000 to 95,000 clones, 70% to 90% seen once. Sequencing input: peripheral blood. The receptors derive from a man in his fifties with active COVID-19. The CDR3 runs from the conserved cysteine through the conserved F or W. The D gene is left open where the match is weak. A clone size is listed for some rows: how often the clone was seen (once, few, many), or a class if it is expanded.

V: TRBV19; D: TRBD1; size: -; J: TRBJ1-2; CDR3: CASSARTGPLYGYTF; DNA: TGTGCCAGTAGCGCGAGGACAGGGCCCTTGTATGGCTACACCTTC
V: TRBV29-1; D: TRBD1; size: -; J: TRBJ1-1; CDR3: CSVDRGNTEAFF; DNA: TGCAGCGTCGACAGGGGGAACACTGAAGCTTTCTTT
V: TRBV5-6; D: -; size: once; J: TRBJ1-6; CDR3: CASGLSSYNSPLHF; DNA: TGTGCCAGCGGGCTGAGCTCCTATAATTCACCCCTCCACTTT
V: TRBV24-1; D: -; size: -; J: TRBJ2-5; CDR3: CATRQGPGETQYF; DNA: TGTGCCACCAGGCAGGGGCCGGGAGAGACCCAGTACTTC
V: TRBV5-4; D: -; size: -; J: TRBJ1-3; CDR3: CASSFGSGNTIYF; DNA: TGTGCCAGCAGCTTCGGCTCTGGAAACACCATATATTTT
V: TRBV19; D: TRBD1; size: -; J: TRBJ2-4; CDR3: CASSIQGDLAKNIQYF; DNA: TGTGCCAGTAGTATACAGGGGGATTTAGCCAAAAACATTCAGTACTTC
V: TRBV9; D: -; size: -; J: TRBJ2-5; CDR3: CASSVGQQETQYF; DNA: TGTGCCAGCAGCGTAGGACAGCAAGAGACCCAGTACTTC
V: TRBV10-2; D: TRBD2; size: -; J: TRBJ2-2; CDR3: CASSAPSGGGGELFF; DNA: TGCGCCAGCAGTGCCCCTAGCGGGGGGGGCGGGGAGCTGTTTTTT
V: TRBV28; D: -; size: -; J: TRBJ2-6; CDR3: CASSLFLSGANVLTF; DNA: TGTGCCAGCAGCCTTTTTCTCTCTGGGGCCAACGTCCTGACTTTC
V: TRBV6-6; D: TRBD1; size: -; J: TRBJ1-2; CDR3: CASSPTGGPNYGYTF; DNA: TGTGCCAGCAGTCCTACAGGGGGCCCTAACTATGGCTACACCTTC
V: TRBV5-4; D: TRBD1; size: -; J: TRBJ1-1; CDR3: CASSLGGQGGTEAFF; DNA: TGTGCCAGCAGCTTGGGAGGCCAGGGGGGTACTGAAGCTTTCTTT
V: TRBV19; D: -; size: once; J: TRBJ2-7; CDR3: CASSIVRSSYEQYF; DNA: TGTGCCAGTAGTATTGTCAGAAGCTCCTACGAGCAGTACTTC
V: TRBV2; D: -; size: -; J: TRBJ1-5; CDR3: CASSSRVLQPQHF; DNA: TGTGCCAGCAGTTCCAGGGTACTTCAGCCCCAGCATTTT
V: TRBV28; D: -; size: -; J: TRBJ2-7; CDR3: CASSFWAGVGQYF; DNA: TGTGCCAGCAGTTTTTGGGCAGGGGTAGGGCAGTACTTC
V: TRBV18; D: TRBD1; size: -; J: TRBJ1-2; CDR3: CASSRGTGDYGYTF; DNA: TGTGCCAGCTCACGGGGGACAGGGGACTATGGCTACACCTTC
V: TRBV7-2; D: TRBD1; size: -; J: TRBJ1-1; CDR3: CASSLALLTGTNTEAFF; DNA: TGTGCCAGCAGCTTAGCGTTGTTGACAGGGACGAACACTGAAGCTTTCTTT
V: TRBV11-3; D: -; size: -; J: TRBJ2-6; CDR3: CASSRDRPGANVLTF; DNA: TGTGCCAGCAGTCGTGACAGGCCTGGGGCCAACGTCCTGACTTTC
V: TRBV18; D: -; size: -; J: TRBJ1-1; CDR3: CASSTDMNTEAFF; DNA: TGTGCCAGCTCGACGGACATGAACACTGAAGCTTTCTTT
V: TRBV18; D: -; size: -; J: TRBJ1-3; CDR3: CASSPTSGIRNTIYF; DNA: TGTGCCAGCTCCCCAACGTCGGGAATTCGAAACACCATATATTTT
V: TRBV28; D: -; size: -; J: TRBJ1-5; CDR3: CASSTGMGYQPQHF; DNA: TGTGCCAGCAGCACAGGGATGGGGTATCAGCCCCAGCATTTT
V: TRBV6-5; D: -; size: -; J: TRBJ2-5; CDR3: CASRDLQYQETQYF; DNA: TGTGCCAGCAGGGACTTACAGTACCAAGAGACCCAGTACTTC
V: TRBV28; D: -; size: -; J: TRBJ1-5; CDR3: CASLSGNQPQHF; DNA: TGTGCCAGCCTCAGTGGCAATCAGCCCCAGCATTTT
V: TRBV6-6; D: TRBD1; size: -; J: TRBJ1-2; CDR3: CASSYSKGAGYGYTF; DNA: TGTGCCAGCAGTTACTCGAAGGGGGCGGGCTATGGCTACACCTTC
V: TRBV10-3; D: TRBD2; size: -; J: TRBJ2-3; CDR3: CAIRGLAGGTDTQYF; DNA: TGTGCCATCAGGGGACTAGCGGGGGGCACAGATACGCAGTATTTT
V: TRBV11-2; D: TRBD2; size: -; J: TRBJ2-7; CDR3: CASRLAADYEQYF; DNA: TGTGCCAGCAGACTAGCGGCGGACTACGAGCAGTACTTC
V: TRBV5-5; D: -; size: -; J: TRBJ1-2; CDR3: CASSPDSFDGYTF; DNA: TGTGCCAGCAGCCCGGACAGTTTCGATGGCTACACCTTC
V: TRBV29-1; D: TRBD1; size: -; J: TRBJ2-1; CDR3: CSAALTGGPSNEQFF; DNA: TGCAGCGCCGCCTTGACAGGGGGCCCCAGCAATGAGCAGTTCTTC
V: TRBV10-3; D: TRBD2; size: -; J: TRBJ2-1; CDR3: CAISGSSGYNEQFF; DNA: TGTGCCATCAGTGGGTCTAGCGGGTACAATGAGCAGTTCTTC
V: TRBV18; D: TRBD1; size: -; J: TRBJ2-1; CDR3: CASSPPGTGYNEQFF; DNA: TGTGCCAGCTCACCCCCCGGGACAGGGTACAATGAGCAGTTCTTC
V: TRBV2; D: TRBD1; size: -; J: TRBJ2-7; CDR3: CASRGDSYEQYF; DNA: TGTGCCAGCAGGGGGGACAGCTACGAGCAGTACTTC
V: TRBV15; D: -; size: -; J: TRBJ1-5; CDR3: CATSRDLGVTQPQHF; DNA: TGTGCCACCAGCAGAGATCTAGGGGTAACTCAGCCCCAGCATTTT
V: TRBV24-1; D: -; size: -; J: TRBJ2-2; CDR3: CATSDPLTGEGTGELFF; DNA: TGTGCCACCAGTGATCCTCTGACAGGGGAGGGAACCGGGGAGCTGTTTTTT